This T cell receptor (beta chain) comes out of a study of TIL therapy for anti-PD-1-resistant metastatic lung cancer. Study overall: Most patients had lung adenocarcinoma; a few tumors were EGFR-mutant, two ALK-rearranged; half smoked currently or formerly. Study conclusions and caveats: Many TIL product clones were absent from baseline tumor, suggesting clonal contraction. This highly selected cohort may not generalize to typical lung cancer patients.

The germline V gene encodes CDR1 MNHEY and CDR2 SVGAGI. There are 14 residues in the CDR3. The V and J ends lost 6 bases and 5 bases, in that order; junction bases with no gene match: 7. Worth noting for this clone: The antigen remains unidentified.

The libraries were made with immunoSEQ v3. Produced via immunoSEQ multiplex PCR; TCRdb's table is partial and in-frame only. The repertoire consists of over 10,000 clones, with less than 75% occurring once and the leading ten covering roughly 9%. The time point here: pre-treatment sample, taken before nivolumab and TIL therapy. Tumor tissue came from excised metastases, mostly pleural nodules or supraclavicular lymph nodes. Adults with stage 4 NSCLC were enrolled in a phase I trial. Material: tumor tissue, obtained at baseline. The chain combines TRBV6-5 with TRBJ2-7, with 10 bases matching TRBD2. This TCR was recovered from a woman aged 30 to 85 with non-small cell lung cancer. CDR3: CASSPGLAVHEQYF. The CDR3, as DNA: TGTGCCAGCAGCCCCGGACTAGCGGTTCACGAGCAGTACTTC.